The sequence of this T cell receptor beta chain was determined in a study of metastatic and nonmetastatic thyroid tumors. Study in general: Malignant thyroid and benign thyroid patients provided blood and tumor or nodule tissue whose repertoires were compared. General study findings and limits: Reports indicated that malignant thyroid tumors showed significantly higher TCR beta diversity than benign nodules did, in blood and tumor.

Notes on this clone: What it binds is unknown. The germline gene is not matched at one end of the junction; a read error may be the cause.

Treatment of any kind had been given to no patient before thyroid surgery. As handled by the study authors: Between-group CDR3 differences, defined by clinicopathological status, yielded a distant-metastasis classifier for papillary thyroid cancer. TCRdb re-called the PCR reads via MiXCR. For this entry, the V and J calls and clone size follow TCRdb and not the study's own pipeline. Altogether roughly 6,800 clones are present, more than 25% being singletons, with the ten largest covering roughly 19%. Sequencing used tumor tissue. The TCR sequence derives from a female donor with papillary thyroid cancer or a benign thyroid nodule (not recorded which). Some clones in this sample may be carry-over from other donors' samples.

CDR3 DNA: TGTGCCAGCAGTCGGACAGGGGGACGAAGGTTCTATGGCTACCCCTTC. Amino acid sequence: CASSRTGGRRFYGYPF. The V call is TRBV6-1, the J call TRBJ1-2; 10 bases agree with TRBD1. The CDR3 has 16 amino acids. Germline V gene lookup returns CDR1 MNHNS and CDR2 SASEGT.